The present T cell receptor beta chain was sequenced within a study of blood T cell repertoires in COVID-19. Study context: From the United States, Italy and Spain came samples of acute and convalescent COVID-19. From T cells, B-cell-depleted T cells, or PBMCs came the material, which was cDNA or gDNA.

Authors' methods: Reference gene primer amplification in the assay estimated nucleated cell counts. Sequencing was performed with immunoSEQ multiplex PCR; in TCRdb, only in-frame clones are kept and a portion is missing. The V and J calls and clone size are taken from that table; D and trimming were inferred from the DNA. This sample carries 60,000 to 90,000 clones, less than 85% of them seen once, and the ten largest clones take around 20%. Sequenced sample: peripheral blood. The source of this sequence is a man between 60 and 75 years old with acute or convalescent COVID-19.

As DNA, the CDR3 is TGTGCTAGTGGTTTGGGCGAGGTGGGTGAAGCTTTCTTT. This sequence encodes CASGLGEVGEAFF. J is TRBJ1-1 and V is TRBV12-5; D is undetermined. The CDR3 extends over 13 amino acids. Germline loops: CDR1 LGHNT, CDR2 FRNRAP. The V gene lost 1 base and the J gene lost 7 bases, with 10 bases spanning the gap. The whole variable domain, remainder taken from reference TRBV12-5 and TRBJ1-1, is DARVTQTPRHKVTEMGQEVTMRCQPILGHNTVFWYRQTMMQGLELLAYFRNRAPLDDSGMPKDRFSAEMPDATLATLKIQPSEPRDSAVYFCASGLGEVGEAFFGQGTRLTVV.